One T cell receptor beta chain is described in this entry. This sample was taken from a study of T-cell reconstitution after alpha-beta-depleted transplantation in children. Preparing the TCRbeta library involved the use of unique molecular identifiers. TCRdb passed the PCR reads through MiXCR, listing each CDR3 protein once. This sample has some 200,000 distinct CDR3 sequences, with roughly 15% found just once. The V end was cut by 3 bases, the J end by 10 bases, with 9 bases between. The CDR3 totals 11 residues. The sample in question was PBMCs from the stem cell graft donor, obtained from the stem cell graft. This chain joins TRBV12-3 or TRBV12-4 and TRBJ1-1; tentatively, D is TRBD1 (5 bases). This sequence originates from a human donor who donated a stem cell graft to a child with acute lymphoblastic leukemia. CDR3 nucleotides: TGTGCCAGCAGTTTGGGGCCTCGAGCTTTCTTT. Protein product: CASSLGPRAFF.